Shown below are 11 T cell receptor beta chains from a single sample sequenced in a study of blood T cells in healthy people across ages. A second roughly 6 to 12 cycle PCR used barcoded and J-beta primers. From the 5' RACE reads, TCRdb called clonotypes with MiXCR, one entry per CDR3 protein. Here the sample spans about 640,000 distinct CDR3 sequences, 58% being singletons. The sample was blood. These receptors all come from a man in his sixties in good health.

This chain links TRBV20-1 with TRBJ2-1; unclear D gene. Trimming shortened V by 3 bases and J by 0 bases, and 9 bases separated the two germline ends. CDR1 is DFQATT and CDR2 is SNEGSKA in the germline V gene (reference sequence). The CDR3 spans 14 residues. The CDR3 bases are TGCAGTGCTAGTGTCGGTGACTCCTACAATGAGCAGTTCTTC. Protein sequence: CSASVGDSYNEQFF.

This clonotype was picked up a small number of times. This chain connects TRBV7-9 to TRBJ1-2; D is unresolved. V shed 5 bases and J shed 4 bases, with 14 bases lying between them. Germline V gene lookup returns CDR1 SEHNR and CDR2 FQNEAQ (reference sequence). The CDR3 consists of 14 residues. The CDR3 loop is CASSSLARSYGYTF. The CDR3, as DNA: TGTGCCAGCAGCAGCTTAGCCCGTAGCTATGGCTACACCTTC.

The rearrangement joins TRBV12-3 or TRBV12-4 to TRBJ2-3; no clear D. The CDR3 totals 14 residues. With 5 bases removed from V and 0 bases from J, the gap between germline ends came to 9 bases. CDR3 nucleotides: TGTGCCAGCAGTGGGCTAGTTAGCACAGATACGCAGTATTTT. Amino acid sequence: CASSGLVSTDTQYF.

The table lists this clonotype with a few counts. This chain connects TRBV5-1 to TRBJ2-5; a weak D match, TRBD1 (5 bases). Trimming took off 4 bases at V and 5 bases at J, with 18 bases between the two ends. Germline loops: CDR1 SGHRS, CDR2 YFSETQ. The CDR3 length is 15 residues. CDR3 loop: CASSVRGDPQETQYF. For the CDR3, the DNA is TGCGCCAGCAGCGTTAGGGGCGACCCCCAGGAGACCCAGTACTTC.

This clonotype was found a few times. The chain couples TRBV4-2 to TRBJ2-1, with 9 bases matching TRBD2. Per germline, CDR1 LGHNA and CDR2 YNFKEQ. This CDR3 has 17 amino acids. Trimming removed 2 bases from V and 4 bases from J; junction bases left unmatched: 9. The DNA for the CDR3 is TGTGCCAGCAGCCAAAATGGCGGGGGGGCCGGTTACAATGAGCAGTTCTTC. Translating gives CASSQNGGGAGYNEQFF.

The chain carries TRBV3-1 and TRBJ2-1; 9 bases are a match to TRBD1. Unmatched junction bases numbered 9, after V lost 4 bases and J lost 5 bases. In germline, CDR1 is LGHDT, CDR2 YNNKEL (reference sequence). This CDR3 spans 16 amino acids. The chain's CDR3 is CASSPMRGQGNNEQFF. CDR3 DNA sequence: TGTGCCAGCAGCCCGATGAGAGGACAGGGGAACAATGAGCAGTTCTTC.

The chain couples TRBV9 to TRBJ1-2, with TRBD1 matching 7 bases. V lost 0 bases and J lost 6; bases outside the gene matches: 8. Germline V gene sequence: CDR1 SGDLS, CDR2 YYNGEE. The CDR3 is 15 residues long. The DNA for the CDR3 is TGTGCCAGCAGCGTAGGAGTACAGGGGTACGATGGCTACACCTTC. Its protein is CASSVGVQGYDGYTF.

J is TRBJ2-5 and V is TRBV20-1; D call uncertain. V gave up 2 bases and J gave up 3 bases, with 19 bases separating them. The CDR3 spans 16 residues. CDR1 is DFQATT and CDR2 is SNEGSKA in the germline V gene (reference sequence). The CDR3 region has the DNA TGCAGTGCTAGACCATCGGAGCTGGCAATAGAAGAGACCCAGTACTTC. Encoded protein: CSARPSELAIEETQYF.

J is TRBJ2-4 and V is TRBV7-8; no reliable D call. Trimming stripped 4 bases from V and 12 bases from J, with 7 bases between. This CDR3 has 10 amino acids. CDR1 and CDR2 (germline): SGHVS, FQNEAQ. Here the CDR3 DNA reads TGTGCCAGCAGCTGGCCTCCTCAGTACTTC. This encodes CASSWPPQYF.

CDR3 nucleotide sequence: TGTGCCAGCAGGGGGACGCCAAACTCCTACAATGAGCAGTTCTTC. As protein: CASRGTPNSYNEQFF. The J gene is TRBJ2-1, the V gene TRBV6-1; D is tentatively TRBD1 or TRBD2 (5 bases each). Germline CDR1 MNHNS, CDR2 SASEGT. V shed 6 bases and J shed 0 bases, with 12 bases lying between them. The CDR3 contains 15 residues.

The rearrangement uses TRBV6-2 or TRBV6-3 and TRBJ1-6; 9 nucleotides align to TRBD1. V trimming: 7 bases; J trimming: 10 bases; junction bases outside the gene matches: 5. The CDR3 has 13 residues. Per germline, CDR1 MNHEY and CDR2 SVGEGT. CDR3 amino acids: CASMDRGGSPLHF. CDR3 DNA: TGTGCCAGCATGGACAGGGGTGGCTCACCCCTCCACTTT.